This TCR beta chain appears in the sequencing data of a study of OX40 agonist ivuxolimab in advanced cancers. For the wider study: Ivuxolimab, which targeted the costimulatory receptor OX40 (CD134), was an agonistic, fully human IgG2 monoclonal antibody. Intravenous ivuxolimab was administered to patients every 2 weeks at six dose levels: 0.01, 0.1, 0.3, 1.5, 3 and 10 mg/kg. Of the roughly 51 patients in dose escalation, some 19 had hepatocellular carcinoma, approximately 15 had melanoma, 9 had renal cell carcinoma and 9 had head and neck cancer. The dose-escalation cohort was 80% to 90% male with a mean age of about 65 years, ranging from roughly 20 to 80. Prior anti-PD-1, anti-PD-L1 or anti-CTLA-4 therapy was permitted, and 30% to 45% of dose-escalation patients had received checkpoint inhibitors. Three dose-escalation patients achieved partial responses, one with hepatocellular carcinoma and two with cutaneous melanoma. Peripheral TCRbeta sequencing aimed to test whether ivuxolimab altered TCR sequence diversity and caused clonal T-cell expansion. The paper reports the monotherapy dose-escalation portion (N of about 50 patients) of the phase I ivuxolimab trial.

V loses 6 bases of germline sequence and J loses 4 bases, and the interval between the two ends is 12 bases. The cysteine opens and the phenylalanine closes a CDR3 of 13 amino acids. The kept DNA is CDR3 alone, 39 bases in frame from the first base. CDR1 LNHDA and CDR2 SQIVND were looked up in the germline V gene (reference sequence). What the study reported, not specific to this receptor: Low levels of normalized T-cell clonal expansion were also seen in some patients who did not respond. At doses of 0.1 to 3.0 mg/kg, clonal expansion of both CD4+ and CD8+ T cells in blood was seen between baseline and week 6. After ivuxolimab, CD8+ T cells had more expanded clones than CD4+ T cells on average. In the 0.1-3.0 mg/kg groups, partial responders were among the patients with the lowest normalized peripheral clonal expansion, particularly in CD8+ T cells. The antigen specificity of the peripheral T cells that underwent clonal expansion was not determined.

The trial excluded patients who had a history of autoimmune disease or were on systemic immunosuppression. Peripheral blood for TCR sequencing was collected from all dose cohorts at baseline, on cycle 4 day 1, and on cycle 7 day 1. Samples were obtained from an open-label, multicenter, first-in-human phase I dose-escalation trial of ivuxolimab. Adults with locally advanced or metastatic head and neck squamous cell, hepatocellular, melanoma or renal cell carcinoma were enrolled in the trial. Before TCR sequencing, CD4+ and CD8+ T cells were separately sorted from peripheral blood. A remark on this clone: There is no known antigen for this receptor. No much larger clonotype is one base removed from it; base qualities were not supplied.

To sequence the TCRbeta CDR3 region, genomic DNA was isolated from the sorted cells. The immunoSEQ Assay was used for sequencing of TCRbeta CDR3 regions. Sourced from immuneACCESS, this table was stored by TCRdb with only in-frame sequences that have V and J called. A share of the clones is absent; for the studies checked, an unresolved V gene accounts for under half, and the remainder has no known explanation. The table for this sample lists about 21,000 clones; more than 65% of them were counted only once. The ten top clones hold about a tenth of the sample. The receptor was isolated from an adult with an advanced solid tumor such as melanoma, head and neck, liver or kidney cancer. The sequence is built from TRBV19 and TRBJ1-2; the D segment could be TRBD1, given 5 matching bases. This sample comprised CD4+ or CD8+ T cells sorted from blood, obtained in a trial of the OX40 agonist ivuxolimab. At the DNA level, the sequence is TGTGCCAGTAGCCTACAGGTTCGCTATGGCTACACCTTC. Protein translation: CASSLQVRYGYTF. Outside the CDR3, residues come from the reference TRBV19 and TRBJ1-2 proteins, so the full variable domain is: DGGITQSPKYLFRKEGQNVTLSCEQNLNHDAMYWYRQDPGQGLRLIYYSQIVNDFQKGDIAEGYSVSREKKESFPLTVTSAQKNPTAFYLCASSLQVRYGYTFGSGTRLTVV.